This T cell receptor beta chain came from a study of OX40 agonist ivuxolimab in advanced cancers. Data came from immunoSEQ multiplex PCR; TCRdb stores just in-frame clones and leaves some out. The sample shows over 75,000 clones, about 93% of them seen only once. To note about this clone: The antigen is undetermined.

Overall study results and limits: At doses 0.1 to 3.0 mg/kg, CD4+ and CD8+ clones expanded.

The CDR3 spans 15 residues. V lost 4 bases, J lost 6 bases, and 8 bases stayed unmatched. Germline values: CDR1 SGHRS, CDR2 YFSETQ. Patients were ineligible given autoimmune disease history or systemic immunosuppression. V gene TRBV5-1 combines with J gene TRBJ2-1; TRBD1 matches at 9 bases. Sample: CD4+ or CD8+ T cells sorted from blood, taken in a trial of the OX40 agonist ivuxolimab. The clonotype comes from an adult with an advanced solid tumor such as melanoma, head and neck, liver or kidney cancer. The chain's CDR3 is CASSPEPGQGNEQFF. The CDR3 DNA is TGCGCCAGCAGCCCCGAACCGGGACAGGGCAATGAGCAGTTCTTC.